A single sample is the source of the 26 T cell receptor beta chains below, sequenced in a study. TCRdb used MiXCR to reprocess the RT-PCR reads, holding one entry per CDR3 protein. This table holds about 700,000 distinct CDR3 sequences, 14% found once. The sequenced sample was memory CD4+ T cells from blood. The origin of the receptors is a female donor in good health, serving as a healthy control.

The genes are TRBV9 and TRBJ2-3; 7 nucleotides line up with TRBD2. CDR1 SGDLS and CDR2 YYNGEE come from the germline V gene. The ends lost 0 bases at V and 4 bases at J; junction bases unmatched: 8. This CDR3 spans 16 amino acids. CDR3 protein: CASSVDAGVPADTQYF. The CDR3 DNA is TGTGCCAGCAGCGTAGATGCGGGAGTACCCGCAGATACGCAGTATTTT.

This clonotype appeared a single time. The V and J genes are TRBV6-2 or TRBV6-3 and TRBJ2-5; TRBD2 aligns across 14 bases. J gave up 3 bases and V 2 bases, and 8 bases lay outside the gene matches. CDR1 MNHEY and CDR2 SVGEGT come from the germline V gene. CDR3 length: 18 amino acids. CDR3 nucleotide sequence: TGTGCCAGCAGTTACGTGGGACTAGCGGGAGAGGGGGAAGAGACCCAGTACTTC. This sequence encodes CASSYVGLAGEGEETQYF.

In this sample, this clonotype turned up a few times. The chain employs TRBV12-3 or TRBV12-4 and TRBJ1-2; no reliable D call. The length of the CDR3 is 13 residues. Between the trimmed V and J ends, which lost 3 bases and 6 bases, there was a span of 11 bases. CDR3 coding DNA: TGTGCCAGCAGTTTGATTTATCCCAATGGCTACACCTTC. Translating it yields CASSLIYPNGYTF.

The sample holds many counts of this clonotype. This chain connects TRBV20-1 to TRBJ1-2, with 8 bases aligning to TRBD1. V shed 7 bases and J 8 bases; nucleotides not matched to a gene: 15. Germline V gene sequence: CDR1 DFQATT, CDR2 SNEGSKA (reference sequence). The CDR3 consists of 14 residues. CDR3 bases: TGCAGTGTCCCATCGAGACAGGGGCGAGAGGGCTACACCTTC. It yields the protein CSVPSRQGREGYTF.

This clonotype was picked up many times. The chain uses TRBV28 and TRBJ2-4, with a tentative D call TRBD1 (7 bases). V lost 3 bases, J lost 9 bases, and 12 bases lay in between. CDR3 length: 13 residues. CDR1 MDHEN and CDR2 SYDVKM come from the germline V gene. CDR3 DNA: TGTGCCAGCAGTTTTGGGCAGGGGGGCATTCAGTACTTC. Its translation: CASSFGQGGIQYF.

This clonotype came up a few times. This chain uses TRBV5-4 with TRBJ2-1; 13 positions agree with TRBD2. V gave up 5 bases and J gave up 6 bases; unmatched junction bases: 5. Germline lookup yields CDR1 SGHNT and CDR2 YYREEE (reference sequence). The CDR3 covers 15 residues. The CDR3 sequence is CASSRRLAGGNEQFF. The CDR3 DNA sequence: TGTGCCAGCAGTAGAAGACTAGCGGGAGGCAATGAGCAGTTCTTC.

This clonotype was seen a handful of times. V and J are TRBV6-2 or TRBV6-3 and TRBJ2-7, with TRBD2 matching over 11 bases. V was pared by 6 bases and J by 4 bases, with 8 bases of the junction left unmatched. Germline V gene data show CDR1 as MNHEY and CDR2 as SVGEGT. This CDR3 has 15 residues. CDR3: CASSRAGLAGYEQYF. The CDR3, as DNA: TGTGCCAGCAGCCGCGCAGGACTAGCGGGTTACGAGCAGTACTTC.

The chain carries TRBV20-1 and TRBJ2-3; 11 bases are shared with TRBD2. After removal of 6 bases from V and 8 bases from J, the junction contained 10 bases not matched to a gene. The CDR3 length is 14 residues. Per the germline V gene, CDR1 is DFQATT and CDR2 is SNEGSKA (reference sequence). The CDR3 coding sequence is TGCAGTGCCGGGACTAGCGGTCCGGTTGGTACGCAGTATTTT. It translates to CSAGTSGPVGTQYF.

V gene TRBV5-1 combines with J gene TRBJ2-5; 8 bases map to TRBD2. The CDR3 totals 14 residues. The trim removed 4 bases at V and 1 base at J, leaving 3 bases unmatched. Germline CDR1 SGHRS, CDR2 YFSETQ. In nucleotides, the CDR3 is TGCGCCAGCAGCCCGACTAGCGCCCAAGAGACCCAGTACTTC. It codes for CASSPTSAQETQYF. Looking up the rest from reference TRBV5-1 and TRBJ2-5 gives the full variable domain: KAGVTQTPRYLIKTRGQQVTLSCSPISGHRSVSWYQQTPGQGLQFLFEYFSETQRNKGNFPGRFSGRQFSNSRSEMNVSTLELGDSALYLCASSPTSAQETQYFGPGTRLLVL.

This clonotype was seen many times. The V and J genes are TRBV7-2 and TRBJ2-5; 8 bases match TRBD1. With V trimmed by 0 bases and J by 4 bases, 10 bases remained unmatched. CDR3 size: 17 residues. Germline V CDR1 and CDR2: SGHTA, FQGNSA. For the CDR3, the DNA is TGTGCCAGCAGCTTAGCGGGGGAGGCAGGGGGCGGAGAGACCCAGTACTTC. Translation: CASSLAGEAGGGETQYF.

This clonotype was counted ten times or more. CDR3 coding DNA: TGCAGTGCGGTACTAGCCGAGCAGTTCTTC. It encodes CSAVLAEQFF. J is TRBJ2-1 and V is TRBV20-1, with a tentative D call TRBD2 (6 bases). Germline V CDR1 and CDR2: DFQATT, SNEGSKA (reference sequence). V lost 6 bases to trimming and J lost 10 bases, with 10 bases between them. The CDR3 extends over 10 amino acids.

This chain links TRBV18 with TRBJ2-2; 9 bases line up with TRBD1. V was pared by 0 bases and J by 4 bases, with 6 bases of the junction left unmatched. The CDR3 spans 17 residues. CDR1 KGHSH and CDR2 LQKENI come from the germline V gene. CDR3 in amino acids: CASSPPGQGFFTGELFF. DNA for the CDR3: TGTGCCAGCTCACCACCGGGACAGGGCTTTTTCACCGGGGAGCTGTTTTTT.

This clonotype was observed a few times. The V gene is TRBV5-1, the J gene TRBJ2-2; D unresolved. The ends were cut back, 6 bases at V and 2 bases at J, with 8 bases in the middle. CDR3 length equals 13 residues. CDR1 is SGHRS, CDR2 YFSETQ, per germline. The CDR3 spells CASIPDNTGELFF. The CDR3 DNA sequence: TGCGCCAGCATCCCCGACAACACCGGGGAGCTGTTTTTT.

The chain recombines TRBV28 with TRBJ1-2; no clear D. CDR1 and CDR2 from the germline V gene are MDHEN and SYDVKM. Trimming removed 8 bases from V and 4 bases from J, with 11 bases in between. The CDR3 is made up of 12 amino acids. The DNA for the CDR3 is TGTGCCAGCTCAGGCCAGGTCTATGGCTACACCTTC. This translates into CASSGQVYGYTF.

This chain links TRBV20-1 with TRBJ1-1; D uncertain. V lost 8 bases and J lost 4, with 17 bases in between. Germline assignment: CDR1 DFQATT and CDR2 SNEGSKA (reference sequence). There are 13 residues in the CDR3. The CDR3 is CSQPTAGGTEAFF. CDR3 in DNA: TGCAGTCAGCCAACAGCTGGCGGCACTGAAGCTTTCTTT.

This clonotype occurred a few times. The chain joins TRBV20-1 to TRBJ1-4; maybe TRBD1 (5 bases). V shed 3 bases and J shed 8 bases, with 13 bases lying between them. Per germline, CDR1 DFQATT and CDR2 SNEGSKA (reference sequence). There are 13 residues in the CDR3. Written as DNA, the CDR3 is TGCAGTGCTAGCGTCCAGGGCGGCGAAAAACTGTTTTTT. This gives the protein CSASVQGGEKLFF.

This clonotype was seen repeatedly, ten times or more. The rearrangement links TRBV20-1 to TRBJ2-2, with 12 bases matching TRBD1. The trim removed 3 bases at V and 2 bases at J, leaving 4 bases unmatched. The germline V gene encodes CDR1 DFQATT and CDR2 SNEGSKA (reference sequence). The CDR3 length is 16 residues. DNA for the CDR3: TGCAGTGCTAGGACCGGGACAGGGGGCAACACCGGGGAGCTGTTTTTT. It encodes CSARTGTGGNTGELFF.

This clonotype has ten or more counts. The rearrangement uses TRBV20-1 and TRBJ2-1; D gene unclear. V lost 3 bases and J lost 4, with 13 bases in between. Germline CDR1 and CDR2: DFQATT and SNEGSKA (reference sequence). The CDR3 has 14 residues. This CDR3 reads CSARGGVSYNEQFF. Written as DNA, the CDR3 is TGCAGTGCTAGGGGCGGTGTCTCTTACAATGAGCAGTTCTTC.

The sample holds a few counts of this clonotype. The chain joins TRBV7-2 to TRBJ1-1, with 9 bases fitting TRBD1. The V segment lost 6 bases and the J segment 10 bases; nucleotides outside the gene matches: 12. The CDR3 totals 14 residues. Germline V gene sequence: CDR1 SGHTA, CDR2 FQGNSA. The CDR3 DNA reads TGTGCCAGCAGAGGGGGGACAGGGAGGAGGGTAGCTTTCTTT. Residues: CASRGGTGRRVAFF.

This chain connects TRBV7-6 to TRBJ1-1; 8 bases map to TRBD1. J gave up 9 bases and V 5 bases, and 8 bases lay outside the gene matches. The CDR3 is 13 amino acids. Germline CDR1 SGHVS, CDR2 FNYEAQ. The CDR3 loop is CASSPDRGGQAFF. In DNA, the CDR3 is TGTGCCAGCAGCCCCGACAGGGGTGGTCAAGCTTTCTTT.

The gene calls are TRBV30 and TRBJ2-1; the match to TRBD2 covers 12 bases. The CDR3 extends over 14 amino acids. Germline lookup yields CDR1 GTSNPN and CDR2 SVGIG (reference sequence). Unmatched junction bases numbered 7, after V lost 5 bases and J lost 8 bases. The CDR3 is CAWGTSGLRHEQFF. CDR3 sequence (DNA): TGTGCCTGGGGGACTAGCGGGTTAAGGCATGAGCAGTTCTTC.

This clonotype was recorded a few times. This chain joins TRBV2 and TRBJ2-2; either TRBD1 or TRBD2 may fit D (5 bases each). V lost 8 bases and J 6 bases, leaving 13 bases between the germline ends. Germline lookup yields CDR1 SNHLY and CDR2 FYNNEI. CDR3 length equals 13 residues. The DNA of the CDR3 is TGTGCCAGCCGGGACGGACACGCCGGGGAGCTGTTTTTT. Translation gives CASRDGHAGELFF.

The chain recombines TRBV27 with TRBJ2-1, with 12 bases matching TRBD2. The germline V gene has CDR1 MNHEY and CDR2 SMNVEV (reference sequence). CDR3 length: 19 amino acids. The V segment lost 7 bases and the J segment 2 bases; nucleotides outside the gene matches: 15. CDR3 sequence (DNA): TGTGCCAGCATTCCTAGAGGGCTGACTAGCGGGAGCCCCTACAATGAGCAGTTCTTC. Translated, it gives CASIPRGLTSGSPYNEQFF.

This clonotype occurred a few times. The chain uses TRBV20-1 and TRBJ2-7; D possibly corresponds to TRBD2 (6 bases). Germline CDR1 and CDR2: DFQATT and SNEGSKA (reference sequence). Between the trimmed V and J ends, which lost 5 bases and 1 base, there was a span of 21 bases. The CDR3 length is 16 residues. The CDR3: CSAARVGDSPSYEQYF. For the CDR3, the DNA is TGCAGTGCTGCTAGGGTAGGGGACTCTCCATCCTACGAGCAGTACTTC.

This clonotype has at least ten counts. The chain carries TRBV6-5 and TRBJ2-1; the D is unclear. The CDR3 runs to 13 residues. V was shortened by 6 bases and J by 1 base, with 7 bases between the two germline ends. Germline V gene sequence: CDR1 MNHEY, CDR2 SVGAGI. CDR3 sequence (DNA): TGTGCCAGCAGCAAGGGTTCCTACAATGAGCAGTTCTTC. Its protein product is CASSKGSYNEQFF.

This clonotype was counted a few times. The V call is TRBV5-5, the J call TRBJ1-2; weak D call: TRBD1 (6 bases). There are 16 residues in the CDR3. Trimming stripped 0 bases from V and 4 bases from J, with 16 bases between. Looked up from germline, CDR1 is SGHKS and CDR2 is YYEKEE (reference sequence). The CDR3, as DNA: TGTGCCAGCAGCTTGGAGGGGGATCTTAGTATCTATGGCTACACCTTC. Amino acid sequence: CASSLEGDLSIYGYTF.